These 17 T cell receptor beta chains were all obtained from the same sample, sequenced in a study of T cell repertoires in cytomegalovirus infection. TCRdb analysed the reads with MiXCR anew, one entry per CDR3 protein. Here the sample spans about 900,000 distinct CDR3 sequences, more than 25% being singletons. Antigens of these TCRs are unknown. This specimen was cultured CD8+ T cells from PBMCs, taken from culture after CMV antigen stimulation. The origin of the receptors is a human donor in good health (CMV status not recorded). Some clones in this sample may be carry-over from other donors' samples.

The table lists this clonotype with a few counts. The gene calls are TRBV7-9 and TRBJ1-2; the match to TRBD1 covers 11 bases. This CDR3 is built from 17 residues. Looked up from germline, CDR1 is SEHNR and CDR2 is FQNEAQ (reference sequence). With 4 bases clipped from V and 7 bases from J, the junction kept 14 bases outside the gene matches. The DNA of the CDR3 is TGTGCCAGCAGCTACGGACGGACAGGGGGCACTACTGGTGGCTACACCTTC. Its translation: CASSYGRTGGTTGGYTF.

The V gene is TRBV6-6, the J gene TRBJ2-2; no definite D call. V gave up 2 bases and J gave up 2 bases, with 12 bases separating them. CDR1 and CDR2 (germline): MNHNY, SVGAGI (reference sequence). This CDR3 region has 16 residues. CDR3 protein: CASSYPDIANTGELFF. CDR3 sequence (DNA): TGTGCCAGCAGTTACCCAGACATAGCTAACACCGGGGAGCTGTTTTTT.

The table lists this clonotype with a few counts. The CDR3 DNA is TGTGCCAGCAGCGTGTTAACCGGAACTACTGAAGCTTTCTTT. Translated, it gives CASSVLTGTTEAFF. The chain is built from TRBV6-2 or TRBV6-3 and TRBJ1-1; D call uncertain. CDR3 length: 14 residues. The V gene lost 6 bases and the J gene lost 5 bases, with 16 bases spanning the gap. Germline CDR1 MNHEY, CDR2 SVGEGT.

This clonotype was recorded many times. The chain combines TRBV6-2 or TRBV6-3 with TRBJ2-1; D perhaps matches TRBD1 (6 bases). This CDR3 region has 11 residues. The germline CDR1 and CDR2 sequences are MNHEY and SVGEGT. Trimming removed 11 bases from V and 3 bases from J, with 8 bases in between. CDR3 in DNA: TGTGCCTCGACAGGCTACAATGAGCAGTTCTTC. Protein: CASTGYNEQFF.

A word on this clonotype: Possible read error: a much larger clone is one base away. V gene TRBV7-9 combines with J gene TRBJ2-2, with D perhaps given as TRBD1 or TRBD2 (5 bases each). CDR1 SEHNR and CDR2 FQNEAQ come from the germline V gene (reference sequence). The CDR3 has 15 amino acids. The V end lost 3 bases, the J end lost 4 bases, and 12 bases lay between the germline ends. The CDR3 here is CASSLGPGSTGELFF. The CDR3 nucleotides are TGTGCCAGCAGCTTGGGGCCGGGGAGCACCGGGGAGCTGTTTTTT.

In its sample, this clonotype was seen a few times. The rearrangement uses TRBV5-6 and TRBJ1-1, with no clear D. V was shortened by 0 bases and J by 10 bases, with 7 bases between the two germline ends. The CDR3 sequence is 11 residues long. Germline V gives CDR1 SGHDT, CDR2 YYEEEE. CDR3 DNA sequence: TGTGCCAGCAGCTTGGGGACGAGAGCTTTCTTT. Translation: CASSLGTRAFF.

The chain recombines TRBV9 with TRBJ2-3; D is possibly TRBD2 (5 bases). With 7 bases removed from V and 0 bases from J, the gap between germline ends came to 18 bases. Per the germline V gene, CDR1 is SGDLS and CDR2 is YYNGEE. The CDR3 is 16 residues long. This CDR3 is CASSKRAASSTDTQYF. Written as DNA, the CDR3 is TGTGCCAGCTCTAAGAGGGCGGCCTCTAGCACAGATACGCAGTATTTT.

This chain connects TRBV6-5 to TRBJ1-4; D gene ambiguous. Germline V gene sequence: CDR1 MNHEY, CDR2 SVGAGI. V lost 6 bases and J lost 4, with 12 bases in between. The CDR3 runs 14 residues. The CDR3 nucleotides are TGTGCCAGCAGCCAACAGAGAATTAATGAAAAACTGTTTTTT. Translation: CASSQQRINEKLFF.

This clonotype showed up just once. This may be a read error, as it is one base from a much larger clone. The chain couples TRBV7-2 to TRBJ1-5, with 12 bases identical to TRBD1. The CDR3 is made up of 15 amino acids. Looked up from germline, CDR1 is SGHTA and CDR2 is FQGNSA. Here the CDR3 reads CASNLGTGGDQPQHF. The CDR3 coding sequence is TGTGCCAGCAACTTAGGGACAGGGGGCGATCAGCCCCAGCATTTT.

This clonotype was observed a handful of times. Here the CDR3 DNA reads TGTGCCAGCAGCCCAGCGGGGGGGTTTCAAGAGACCCAGTACTTC. Translated: CASSPAGGFQETQYF. The rearrangement uses TRBV12-3 or TRBV12-4 and TRBJ2-5; TRBD2 matches 10 bases. The V and J ends lost 6 bases and 2 bases, in that order; junction bases with no gene match: 6. CDR3 length: 15 amino acids.

The gene calls are TRBV6-5 and TRBJ2-3, with unresolved D. The CDR3 contains 17 residues. CDR1 MNHEY and CDR2 SVGAGI come from the germline V gene. V was clipped by 6 bases and J by 6 bases, with 25 bases between them. CDR3: CASSLRLTASMADTQYF. The DNA of the CDR3 is TGTGCCAGCAGCCTCCGCTTGACGGCGTCTATGGCCGATACGCAGTATTTT.

This sequence joins TRBV27 and TRBJ2-2, with D uncertain. Trimming left V 4 bases short and J 2 bases short, with 14 bases between. CDR3 length: 16 amino acids. Germline V gives CDR1 MNHEY, CDR2 SMNVEV (reference sequence). CDR3 in DNA: TGTGCCAGCAGTTCCGACTGGGCGGTAAACACCGGGGAGCTGTTTTTT. It codes for CASSSDWAVNTGELFF.

The J gene is TRBJ1-3, the V gene TRBV6-5, with unresolved D. V lost 2 bases and J 0 bases, leaving 8 bases between the germline ends. Germline V gives CDR1 MNHEY, CDR2 SVGAGI. This CDR3 has 15 residues. Here the CDR3 DNA reads TGTGCCAGCAGTTACAACTCCAACTCTGGAAACACCATATATTTT. Amino acids: CASSYNSNSGNTIYF.

This clonotype has just a few counts. J is TRBJ2-1 and V is TRBV7-3; the D gene is possibly TRBD1 (5 bases). Germline V lookup: CDR1 SGHTA, CDR2 FQGTGA. V was trimmed by 1 base and J by 8 bases, leaving 18 bases between them. The CDR3 extends over 16 amino acids. DNA for the CDR3: TGTGCCAGCAGCTTAATAAAGCAGGGTCTGTCCCATGAGCAGTTCTTC. Translating it yields CASSLIKQGLSHEQFF.

This clonotype was counted many times. The chain links TRBV7-2 to TRBJ2-7; TRBD2 is a possible D gene (5 bases). V was trimmed by 1 base and J by 5 bases, leaving 9 bases between them. Germline V gives CDR1 SGHTA, CDR2 FQGNSA. This CDR3 has 13 residues. In nucleotides, the CDR3 is TGTGCCAGCAGCTTAGAGGCCGGGGACGAGCAGTACTTC. Its protein product is CASSLEAGDEQYF.

This clonotype was picked up many times. The chain carries TRBV7-8 and TRBJ2-6; a weak D match, TRBD1 (6 bases). There are 18 residues in the CDR3. Trimming cost V 7 bases and J 0 bases, with 19 bases left between them. In germline, CDR1 is SGHVS, CDR2 FQNEAQ. As DNA, the CDR3 is TGTGCCAGCAAAAAAGACTCCAGGGGTTCCTCTGGGGCCAACGTCCTGACTTTC. This sequence encodes CASKKDSRGSSGANVLTF. The full variable domain, completed using reference TRBV7-8 and TRBJ2-6, is GAGVSQSPRYKVAKRGQDVALRCDPISGHVSLFWYQQALGQGPEFLTYFQNEAQLDKSGLPSDRFFAERPEGSVSTLKIQRTQQEDSAVYLCASKKDSRGSSGANVLTFGAGSRLTVL.

This clonotype was seen at least ten times. V gene TRBV7-8 combines with J gene TRBJ1-4, with D possibly matching TRBD1 (6 bases). CDR3 length: 14 amino acids. Germline assignment: CDR1 SGHVS and CDR2 FQNEAQ. Trimming pared 5 bases from V and 6 bases from J, leaving 13 bases between. The CDR3 nucleotides are TGTGCCAGCAGCACCGGACAGCTTTATGAAAAACTGTTTTTT. Translating it yields CASSTGQLYEKLFF. The entire variable domain, with the rest obtained from reference TRBV7-8 and TRBJ1-4, is as follows: GAGVSQSPRYKVAKRGQDVALRCDPISGHVSLFWYQQALGQGPEFLTYFQNEAQLDKSGLPSDRFFAERPEGSVSTLKIQRTQQEDSAVYLCASSTGQLYEKLFFGSGTQLSVL.